The 24 T cell receptor beta chains listed next were all sequenced from one sample in a study of PD-L1 blockade in urothelial cancer. The method was immunoSEQ multiplex PCR; TCRdb's version includes in-frame clones alone and lacks a portion of them. Of about 72,000 clones in the sample, more than 75% were seen once. Time point here: pretreatment peripheral blood. Sequencing used PBMCs, obtained around atezolizumab (anti-PD-L1) treatment. These receptors all come from a man in his 60s with urothelial cancer.

The chain joins TRBV6-5 to TRBJ1-2; 7 bases line up with TRBD1. J gave up 9 bases and V 6 bases, and 10 bases lay outside the gene matches. This CDR3 contains 13 residues. Germline CDR1 MNHEY, CDR2 SVGAGI. CDR3 DNA: TGTGCCAGCAGCACCGGGACAGCCCTCAGCTACACCTTC. Translation: CASSTGTALSYTF.

This chain joins TRBV5-1 and TRBJ2-6; possibly TRBD1 for D (5 bases). This CDR3 region has 16 residues. CDR1 SGHRS and CDR2 YFSETQ come from the germline V gene. Deletions cut 3 bases from V and 5 bases from J, with 15 bases between. CDR3 in amino acids: CASSYDAGNRANVLTF. The CDR3 DNA is TGCGCCAGCAGCTATGATGCAGGGAATAGGGCCAACGTCCTGACTTTC.

This chain joins TRBV6-6 and TRBJ1-1; 7 bases map to TRBD1. CDR3 size: 13 residues. Trimming at V came to 6 bases and at J to 2 bases, leaving 3 bases not matched to a gene. Germline V gene lookup returns CDR1 MNHNY and CDR2 SVGAGI (reference sequence). The CDR3 nucleotides read TGTGCCAGCAGGGGACAGCTAAACACTGAAGCTTTCTTT. Residues: CASRGQLNTEAFF.

The chain has TRBV6-5 and TRBJ2-3, with TRBD1 matching over 10 bases. The J segment lost 2 bases and the V segment lost 4 bases, leaving 6 bases of the junction unmatched. From germline, CDR1 is MNHEY and CDR2 SVGAGI. The CDR3 length is 16 residues. The CDR3 DNA follows: TGTGCCAGCAGTTTAAGACAGGGGGCCCCCACAGATACGCAGTATTTT. It yields the protein CASSLRQGAPTDTQYF.

The chain recombines TRBV4-2 with TRBJ2-3; TRBD2 is a possible D gene (5 bases). The germline V gene has CDR1 LGHNA and CDR2 YNFKEQ. V dropped 1 base and J dropped 6 bases, with 8 bases sitting between them. The CDR3 consists of 13 residues. As DNA, the CDR3 is TGTGCCAGCAGCCAAGGGAGCGGCGATACGCAGTATTTT. Its translation: CASSQGSGDTQYF.

This clone was counted a single time. Here the CDR3 reads CASSVTGKGDYGYTF. CDR3 DNA sequence: TGTGCCAGCAGCGTCACAGGGAAAGGGGACTATGGCTACACCTTC. The chain uses TRBV7-9 and TRBJ1-2, with a possible D match to TRBD1 (6 bases). Trimming cost V 5 bases and J 3 bases, with 16 bases left between them. Germline values: CDR1 SEHNR, CDR2 FQNEAQ (reference sequence). This CDR3 comprises 15 residues. Full variable domain (rest looked up from reference TRBV7-9 and TRBJ1-2): DTGVSQNPRHKITKRGQNVTFRCDPISEHNRLYWYRQTLGQGPEFLTYFQNEAQLEKSRLLSDRFSAERPKGSFSTLEIQRTEQGDSAMYLCASSVTGKGDYGYTFGSGTRLTVV.

This chain links TRBV29-1 with TRBJ2-5; TRBD2 agrees at 7 bases. V dropped 4 bases and J dropped 4; count of bases not matched to a gene: 9. The CDR3 has 14 residues. Germline V lookup: CDR1 SQVTM, CDR2 ANQGSEA. CDR3 sequence (DNA): TGCAGCGTTGGAGTGGGGGGGGACGGAGAGACCCAGTACTTC. Translated: CSVGVGGDGETQYF.

The chain is built from TRBV5-1 and TRBJ2-7, with 9 bases lining up with TRBD1. There are 15 residues in the CDR3. With V trimmed by 0 bases and J by 3 bases, 4 bases remained unmatched. Germline CDR1 SGHRS, CDR2 YFSETQ. CDR3 DNA: TGCGCCAGCAGCTTGGGGACAGGGGTAGGCTACGAGCAGTACTTC. This translates into CASSLGTGVGYEQYF.

The chain recombines TRBV11-2 with TRBJ2-1, with TRBD2 identical over 7 bases. The CDR3 runs to 16 residues. Germline CDR1 is SGHAT and CDR2 is FQNNGV. The trim removed 7 bases at V and 6 bases at J, leaving 15 bases unmatched. The CDR3 DNA reads TGTGCCAGCACCCGGGACTCGGCGGGGGTAGCCAATGAGCAGTTCTTC. Its translation: CASTRDSAGVANEQFF.

This chain uses TRBV28 with TRBJ1-1; weak D call: TRBD1 (5 bases). The ends were cut back, 3 bases at V and 10 bases at J, with 15 bases in the middle. Germline values: CDR1 MDHEN, CDR2 SYDVKM. The CDR3 sequence is 13 residues long. CDR3 protein: CASSLGSRQSAFF. The CDR3 DNA follows: TGTGCCAGCAGTTTGGGGTCCAGACAGTCAGCTTTCTTT.

Concerning this clone: At one end the junction does not follow the germline gene, possibly because of a read error. The chain uses TRBV7-7 and TRBJ2-1, with 11 bases that match TRBD2. This CDR3 is 15 amino acids long. The V gene's germline CDR1 is SSHAT and CDR2 FNYEAQ (reference sequence). The CDR3 is CASSLGLAGHHEQFF. The CDR3, as DNA: TGTGCTAGCAGCCTCGGACTAGCGGGTCACCATGAGCAGTTCTTC.

The chain employs TRBV9 and TRBJ2-5; 10 bases line up with TRBD1. This CDR3 has 15 amino acids. J gave up 4 bases and V 3 bases, and 6 bases lay outside the gene matches. From germline, CDR1 is SGDLS and CDR2 YYNGEE. This chain's CDR3 is CASSGRTGGGETQYF. The CDR3 DNA follows: TGTGCCAGCAGCGGACGGACAGGGGGTGGAGAGACCCAGTACTTC.

The rearrangement uses TRBV5-6 and TRBJ1-5, with a weak D call TRBD1 (6 bases). V lost 4 bases to trimming and J lost 0 bases, with 14 bases between them. CDR3 length equals 16 residues. The germline V gene encodes CDR1 SGHDT and CDR2 YYEEEE. As DNA, the CDR3 is TGTGCCAGCAGCATCCTGACAGGTCCTAGCAATCAGCCCCAGCATTTT. The encoded protein is CASSILTGPSNQPQHF.

V is TRBV6-1 and J is TRBJ2-1; D not certain. The germline V gene has CDR1 MNHNS and CDR2 SASEGT. V dropped 3 bases and J dropped 5 bases, with 11 bases sitting between them. The length of the CDR3 is 14 residues. The CDR3 here is CASSDFRYNNEQFF. The CDR3 DNA reads TGTGCCAGCAGTGACTTCAGGTATAACAATGAGCAGTTCTTC.

The V call is TRBV7-3, the J call TRBJ2-1, with 13 nucleotides matching TRBD2. The germline gives CDR1 SGHTA, CDR2 FQGTGA. CDR3 length equals 15 residues. The ends lost 5 bases at V and 7 bases at J; junction bases unmatched: 5. In DNA, the CDR3 is TGTGCCAGCAGCCCACTAGCGGGGGGGCCGAATGAGCAGTTCTTC. Protein product: CASSPLAGGPNEQFF.

The chain recombines TRBV6-5 with TRBJ1-6, with 7 bases fitting TRBD1. V trimming: 8 bases; J trimming: 13 bases; junction bases outside the gene matches: 14. The germline V gene has CDR1 MNHEY and CDR2 SVGAGI. The CDR3 extends over 14 amino acids. This CDR3 is CASASGTVQLPLHF. The CDR3 DNA is TGTGCCAGCGCTTCCGGGACAGTCCAGCTTCCCCTCCACTTT.

This clone was counted only a few times. The V gene is TRBV5-6, the J gene TRBJ2-3; 7 bases align to TRBD2. Germline V lookup: CDR1 SGHDT, CDR2 YYEEEE. Germline trimming cut 3 bases from V and 4 bases from J; bases unmatched to any gene: 5. The length of the CDR3 is 14 residues. The CDR3 nucleotides read TGTGCCAGCAGCTCCGGACGGGGGGCAGATACGCAGTATTTT. It encodes CASSSGRGADTQYF.

This clone occurred a few times. The genes are TRBV28 and TRBJ1-2, with D unclear. Germline values: CDR1 MDHEN, CDR2 SYDVKM. V was pared by 6 bases and J by 0 bases, with 5 bases between. This CDR3 region has 12 residues. The CDR3 here is CASRPANYGYTF. CDR3 sequence (DNA): TGTGCCAGCAGACCAGCTAACTATGGCTACACCTTC.

This clone was detected a few times. The chain joins TRBV19 to TRBJ2-7, with D perhaps TRBD2 (6 bases). Germline V gene sequence: CDR1 LNHDA, CDR2 SQIVND (reference sequence). Trimming cost V 1 base and J 2 bases, with 12 bases left between them. CDR3 length: 15 amino acids. The CDR3 reads CASSIGGSGPYEQYF. CDR3 nucleotides: TGTGCCAGTAGTATAGGGGGTAGCGGCCCCTACGAGCAGTACTTC.

V and J are TRBV5-6 and TRBJ1-6, with 7 bases that match TRBD1. In germline, CDR1 is SGHDT, CDR2 YYEEEE. Trimming took 5 bases from V and 8 from J; bases not matched to a gene: 7. The CDR3 extends over 14 amino acids. The CDR3 region has the DNA TGTGCCAGCAGACCACAGGGGTGGGATTCACCCCTCCACTTT. Amino acid sequence: CASRPQGWDSPLHF.

This clone was recorded only once. The chain is built from TRBV29-1 and TRBJ2-3; 9 bases match TRBD2. The CDR3 extends over 15 amino acids. With 8 bases clipped from V and 3 bases from J, the junction kept 12 bases outside the gene matches. Germline CDR1 is SQVTM and CDR2 is ANQGSEA. In DNA, the CDR3 is TGCAGCACCCTCCGGCTAGCGGGGAGTACAGATACGCAGTATTTT. Translated: CSTLRLAGSTDTQYF.

Remarks on this clone: Other nucleotide sequences from this sample produce the same CDR3. V is TRBV19 and J is TRBJ2-7; 11 bases match TRBD1. Unmatched junction bases numbered 3, after V lost 6 bases and J lost 5 bases. In germline, CDR1 is LNHDA, CDR2 SQIVND (reference sequence). This CDR3 region has 13 residues. This CDR3 reads CASSRDRGDEQYF. DNA of the CDR3: TGTGCCAGTAGCCGGGACAGGGGGGACGAGCAGTACTTC. The full variable domain, rest sourced from reference TRBV19 and TRBJ2-7, is DGGITQSPKYLFRKEGQNVTLSCEQNLNHDAMYWYRQDPGQGLRLIYYSQIVNDFQKGDIAEGYSVSREKKESFPLTVTSAQKNPTAFYLCASSRDRGDEQYFGPGTRLTVT.

V gene TRBV2 combines with J gene TRBJ1-5, with D perhaps matching TRBD1 (6 bases). V was pared by 6 bases and J by 5 bases, with 14 bases between. The CDR3 covers 14 residues. In germline, CDR1 is SNHLY, CDR2 FYNNEI. The DNA of the CDR3 is TGTGCCAGCAGGGGCCGGGACACCTATCAGCCCCAGCATTTT. Its protein is CASRGRDTYQPQHF. The variable domain in full, with the rest retrieved from reference TRBV2 and TRBJ1-5, is EPEVTQTPSHQVTQMGQEVILRCVPISNHLYFYWYRQILGQKVEFLVSFYNNEISEKSEIFDDQFSVERPDGSNFTLKIRSTKLEDSAMYFCASRGRDTYQPQHFGDGTRLSIL.

The chain couples TRBV4-1 to TRBJ1-4, with TRBD1 matching over 12 bases. CDR3 length: 16 amino acids. The J segment lost 9 bases and the V segment lost 3 bases, leaving 8 bases of the junction unmatched. Germline V gives CDR1 MGHRA, CDR2 YSYEKL. The CDR3 reads CASSHANRDRGQKLFF. CDR3 DNA sequence: TGCGCCAGCAGCCATGCCAATCGGGACAGGGGGCAAAAACTGTTTTTT.